This T cell receptor beta chain was profiled in a study of blood T cells in healthy people across ages. Whole-study context: Per two T cells, template switching captured roughly one barcoded beta molecule.

Healthy Russian Caucasian donors spanned ages about 6 to 95 years. The authors isolated at least 7 million PBMCs per sample. The CDR3 has 13 amino acids. Trimming cost V 7 bases and J 4 bases; bases outside gene matches: 4. In germline, CDR1 is SEHNR, CDR2 FQNEAQ (reference sequence). A second PCR of roughly 6 to 12 cycles used a sample-barcoded 5' primer and a J-beta primer mix. TCRdb reanalysed the 5' RACE reads using MiXCR and keeps one entry per CDR3 protein. The table has over 950,000 distinct CDR3 sequences, just over 50% seen once; the top ten hold about 22%. Material for sequencing was blood. The chain links TRBV7-9 to TRBJ2-3; TRBD2 matches 8 bases. The receptor's source is a woman in her fifties or sixties in good health. The CDR3 DNA sequence: TGTGCCAGCAACCGGGAGGGCCCAGATACGCAGTATTTT. Translation gives CASNREGPDTQYF.